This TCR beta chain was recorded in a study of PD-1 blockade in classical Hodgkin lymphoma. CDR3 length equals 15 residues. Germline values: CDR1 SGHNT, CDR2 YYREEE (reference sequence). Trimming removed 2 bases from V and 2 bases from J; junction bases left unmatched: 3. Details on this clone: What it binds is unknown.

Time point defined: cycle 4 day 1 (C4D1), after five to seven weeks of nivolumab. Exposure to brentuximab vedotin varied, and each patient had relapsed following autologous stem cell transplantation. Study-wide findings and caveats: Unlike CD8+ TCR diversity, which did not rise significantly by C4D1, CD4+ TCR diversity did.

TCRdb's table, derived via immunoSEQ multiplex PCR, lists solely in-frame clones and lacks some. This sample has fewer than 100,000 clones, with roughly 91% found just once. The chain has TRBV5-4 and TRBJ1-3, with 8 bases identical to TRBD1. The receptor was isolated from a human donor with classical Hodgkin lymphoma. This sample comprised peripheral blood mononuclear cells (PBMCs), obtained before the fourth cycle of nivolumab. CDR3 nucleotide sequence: TGTGCCAGCAGCTTACAGGGGGGAGCTGGAAACACCATATATTTT. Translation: CASSLQGGAGNTIYF.